This TCR beta chain comes out of a study of blood T cells in healthy people across ages. Study overall: Template-switching capture recovered about one barcoded beta molecule per two T cells.

The study's findings and limits: Naive T cell percentage showed a strong correlation with TCR beta diversity.

Primed by a sample-barcoded 5' primer and a J-beta primer mix, a second PCR proceeded for about 6 to 12 cycles. A tag from a template-switch adaptor with 12 random nucleotides marked each cDNA molecule. TCRdb used MiXCR to reprocess the 5' RACE reads, holding one entry per CDR3 protein. The sample yields 450,000 to 700,000 distinct CDR3 sequences, 27% seen once. The ends lost 5 bases at V and 1 base at J; junction bases unmatched: 12. The V gene's germline CDR1 is SGDLS and CDR2 YYNGEE. This CDR3 has 17 amino acids. As for this clonotype: What it binds is unknown.

V and J are TRBV9 and TRBJ2-5, with 9 bases identical to TRBD1. This receptor was identified in a woman in her seventies in good health. Sequencing was done on a sample of blood. This CDR3 reads CASSAGTGNSVQETQYF. For the CDR3, the DNA is TGTGCCAGCAGTGCCGGGACAGGGAACAGCGTCCAAGAGACCCAGTACTTC. The full variable domain, with the rest looked up from reference TRBV9 and TRBJ2-5, is DSGVTQTPKHLITATGQRVTLRCSPRSGDLSVYWYQQSLDQGLQFLIQYYNGEERAKGNILERFSAQQFPDLHSELNLSSLELGDSALYFCASSAGTGNSVQETQYFGPGTRLLVL.